This TCR beta chain was recorded in a study of blood T cell repertoires in COVID-19 (TCRdb year 2020). With regard to the full study: Samples covering the acute and convalescent phases of COVID-19 were provided by collaborators in the United States, Italy and Spain. Samples came from the ongoing ImmuneRACE study (first 160 participants) plus 1,254 subjects from 6 global collaborators. A freely available public database, intended as a resource for researchers studying the immune response to SARS-CoV-2, is where the repertoires were released. The material from the prospective study consisted of cDNA or gDNA derived from T cells, B-cell-depleted T cells, or PBMCs. HLA class I and class II types, where available, came from metadata supplied by the sample provider rather than from assay-based typing. A de-identified subject ID, COVID-19 status, age in years and sex were almost always included in the sample metadata. The dataset comprised deeply sampled blood TCRbeta repertoires from subjects exposed to, actively infected with, or recovered from COVID-19.

The immunoSEQ Assay, a bias-controlled multiplex PCR, was used to amplify TCRbeta CDR3 regions from genomic DNA. The authors' analysis ran thus. Nucleated cell counts per sample were estimated from amplification of reference gene primers within the assay. To quantify the absolute abundance of each unique TCRbeta CDR3 rearrangement, sequence reads were collapsed and filtered. For each sample, productive Simpson clonality was calculated by taking the square root of Simpson's diversity index across productive rearrangements. Here the immuneACCESS table is served through TCRdb, limited to in-frame sequences with V and J called. Missing clones are a known gap in these copies; in checked studies unresolved V genes cover under half, and the rest lacks a known reason. V, J and clone size were drawn from that table, and D and trimming were deduced from the DNA. In this sample the table shows some 6,100 clones, around 84% of which occur a single time. Around 8% of the sample rests with the top ten.

Results the study describes overall, beyond this receptor: How much clinical and demographic metadata was included differed by source and by participant, and the metadata was provided uncurated.

Each collaborating institution followed its own protocols to collect whole blood in K2EDTA tubes. Collaborator samples were shipped for TCRbeta analysis as frozen whole blood, isolated PBMCs, or DNA extracted from either sample type. This clone was observed a handful of times. Its binding antigen is unknown. Base qualities are missing; no much larger clone stands one base away. CDR1 KGHDR and CDR2 SFDVKD are derived from the germline V gene. V lost 7 bases and J lost 5 bases, and the count of bases not matched to a germline gene is 5. Its CDR3 holds 15 amino acids, cysteine through phenylalanine. Only CDR3 DNA remains: 45 bases, in frame from the first base.

The rearranged chain carries TRBV24-1 and TRBJ2-3; TRBD2 agrees with 13 junctional bases. The receptor comes from a human donor with active COVID-19. The donor label of this sample is uncertain. Sequenced input: peripheral blood. The bases read TGTGCCACCAGCGGGACTAGCGGGAAGGGAGATACGCAGTATTTT. This sequence encodes CATSGTSGKGDTQYF.